This is a list of T cell receptor beta chains from one sample in a study of a mutant IDH1 vaccine in newly diagnosed glioma. Sequenced by immunoSEQ multiplex PCR; TCRdb stores in-frame clones only, minus some. Counted here are around 56,000 clones, approximately 81% occurring once; the ten biggest clones make up 3% to 4%. Antigen specificity for these receptors is unknown. The sample here was PBMCs, taken from a glioma patient whose treatment included an IDH1 peptide vaccine. The receptors were sampled from a man younger than 40 with glioma. Both conserved end residues are part of each CDR3. The D gene is left open where the match is weak. The size entry is marked missing in some rows and otherwise reads once, few, many or a size class.

cdr3_aa cdr3_nt j_call clone_size cdr3_length v_call d_call
CASSQEGVSSKNIQYF TGCGCCAGCAGCCAAGAGGGAGTGAGCTCCAAAAACATTCAGTACTTC TRBJ2-4 - 16 TRBV4-1 -
CASSLAPGGYSPGANVLTF TGCGCCAGCAGCTTGGCCCCCGGGGGGTACAGCCCTGGGGCCAACGTCCTGACTTTC TRBJ2-6 once 19 TRBV5-1 TRBD2
CASRKRDRRYGEQFF TGCGCCAGCAGAAAGAGGGACAGACGTTATGGTGAGCAGTTCTTC TRBJ2-1 once 15 TRBV10-2 TRBD1
CASSTTDRGHGYTF TGTGCCAGCAGTACCACGGACAGGGGTCATGGCTACACCTTC TRBJ1-2 - 14 TRBV5-4 TRBD1
CASSASGPLSGYTF TGTGCCAGCAGTGCATCGGGACCCTTAAGCGGCTACACCTTC TRBJ1-2 - 14 TRBV6-5 -
CASSYDYRGGGTEAFF TGCGCCAGCAGCTACGATTACAGGGGTGGTGGCACTGAAGCTTTCTTT TRBJ1-1 - 16 TRBV5-1 TRBD1
CASSEESLGQGDETQYF TGTGCCAGCAGTGAAGAAAGCCTCGGACAGGGAGATGAGACCCAGTACTTC TRBJ2-5 once 17 TRBV6-1 TRBD1
CASSLRGTDEQYF TGTGCCAGCAGCTTGCGGGGGACCGACGAGCAGTACTTC TRBJ2-7 - 13 TRBV5-6 -
CATCRGRGGEKLFF TGTGCCACTTGCAGGGGCAGGGGGGGTGAAAAACTGTTTTTT TRBJ1-4 - 14 TRBV28 TRBD1
CATSSREGGKAPLHF TGTGCCACCAGTTCGCGTGAAGGGGGTAAGGCACCCCTCCACTTT TRBJ1-6 - 15 TRBV2 -
CASSLGTGAYNSPLHF TGTGCCAGCAGCCTGGGGACAGGGGCATATAATTCACCCCTCCACTTT TRBJ1-6 - 16 TRBV5-6 TRBD1
CAWSGGWDSANYGYTF TGTGCCTGGAGTGGCGGTTGGGACAGCGCTAACTATGGCTACACCTTC TRBJ1-2 - 16 TRBV30 TRBD1
CASSFKGTGSSEAFF TGTGCCAGCAGCTTTAAGGGGACAGGGAGTTCTGAAGCTTTCTTT TRBJ1-1 - 15 TRBV11-2 TRBD1
CASTQGAHYGYTF TGTGCCAGCACCCAAGGGGCCCACTATGGCTACACCTTC TRBJ1-2 - 13 TRBV6-5 -
CASSSSPGLGSLSYEQYF TGTGCCAGCTCCTCCTCCCCGGGACTGGGATCCCTCTCCTACGAGCAGTACTTC TRBJ2-7 few 18 TRBV28 -
CASEEGEGLATEAFF TGTGCCAGCGAAGAGGGGGAAGGCTTGGCCACTGAAGCTTTCTTT TRBJ1-1 - 15 TRBV4-2 -
CASTLVLDGDYGYTF TGTGCCAGCACTCTTGTACTGGACGGTGATTATGGCTACACCTTC TRBJ1-2 - 15 TRBV2 -
CASSLLPANQPQHF TGTGCCAGCAGCTTGCTTCCGGCCAATCAGCCCCAGCATTTT TRBJ1-5 - 14 TRBV5-5 -
CASSQFLSLGYGYTF TGTGCCAGCAGCCAATTTCTCAGCCTGGGGTATGGCTACACCTTC TRBJ1-2 - 15 TRBV16 -
CAISSTSGTDGQPQHF TGTGCCATCAGTTCCACCTCCGGGACAGATGGTCAGCCCCAGCATTTT TRBJ1-5 - 16 TRBV10-3 TRBD1
CASSDSHEYNEQFF TGTGCCAGCAGTGACTCCCATGAGTACAATGAGCAGTTCTTC TRBJ2-1 once 14 TRBV6-4 -
CASSAGGSGNTIYF TGCGCCAGCAGTGCGGGGGGATCTGGAAACACCATATATTTT TRBJ1-3 - 14 TRBV5-1 -
CASSHSAPAGEQYF TGCGCCAGCAGCCATAGCGCACCCGCGGGGGAGCAGTACTTC TRBJ2-5 once 14 TRBV10-2 TRBD2
CASSYSDPSPLHF TGTGCCAGCAGCTACAGCGACCCTTCACCCCTCCACTTT TRBJ1-6 - 13 TRBV6-1 -
CASSLLAGTYEQYF TGTGCCAGCAGTTTATTGGCAGGGACCTACGAGCAGTACTTC TRBJ2-7 - 14 TRBV27 -
CASSIAGGGTYEQYF TGTGCCAGTAGTATAGCTGGCGGTGGAACCTACGAGCAGTACTTC TRBJ2-7 - 15 TRBV19 -
CASSHWTGGASAAFF TGCGCCAGCAGTCATTGGACAGGGGGCGCGTCTGCAGCTTTCTTT TRBJ1-1 - 15 TRBV23-1 TRBD1
CASSTGQGTDTQYF TGCGCCAGCAGCACGGGACAGGGTACAGATACGCAGTATTTT TRBJ2-3 - 14 TRBV5-1 TRBD1